These 5 T cell receptor beta chains were sequenced from one sample in a study of molecular identifiers for immune sequencing clone quantification. TCRdb redid the calling of the PCR reads with MiXCR, one entry per CDR3 protein. The data hold about 640,000 distinct CDR3 sequences, with roughly 21% observed a single time. Source material: naive CD8+ T cells from blood, with Jurkat cell RNA spiked in. The subset was: FACS-sorted CD8+CD4-CCR7+CD45RA+ naive T cells. Receptors originate from a human donor in good health. Some libraries in this study had Jurkat cell RNA spiked in.

The genes are TRBV20-1 and TRBJ2-2; no reliable D call. The CDR3 runs 14 residues. Germline lookup yields CDR1 DFQATT and CDR2 SNEGSKA (reference sequence). V was trimmed by 2 bases and J by 3 bases, leaving 10 bases between them. DNA for the CDR3: TGCAGTGCTAGACCACAAATAGACACCGGGGAGCTGTTTTTT. It codes for CSARPQIDTGELFF.

Turning to this clonotype: Since a much larger clone is just one base distant, this may be a read error. The chain uses TRBV2 and TRBJ2-7, with D tentatively TRBD1 or TRBD2 (5 bases each). CDR3 length: 14 amino acids. Germline CDR1 reads SNHLY; CDR2 reads FYNNEI. CDR3 coding DNA: TGTGCCGGCAGGGCCCTCGGGGAGCCCTACGAGCAGTACTTC. Its translation is CAGRALGEPYEQYF.

Worth noting for this clonotype: A much bigger clone sits one base away, suggesting this may be a read error. The genes are TRBV5-3 and TRBJ1-4; possibly TRBD1 for D (6 bases). TRBV5-3 is given ORF status, its function remaining uncertain. The CDR3 totals 16 residues. Trimming pared 8 bases from V and 4 bases from J, leaving 21 bases between. The CDR3 reads CASSRQTGDYNEKLFF. The CDR3 DNA reads TGTGCCAGCAGCCGTCAGACAGGAGATTATAATGAAAAACTGTTTTTT.

The J gene is TRBJ2-1, the V gene TRBV12-5, with 16 positions matching TRBD2. This CDR3 has 17 amino acids. V lost 6 bases to trimming and J lost 8 bases; unmatched junction nucleotides: 10. Germline-derived CDR1 and CDR2 are LGHNT and FRNRAP. The CDR3 nucleotides are TGTGCTAGTGGGCCGGGACTAGCGGGAGGGCCGTTCGATGAGCAGTTCTTC. Its protein product is CASGPGLAGGPFDEQFF.

This clonotype turned up a few times. The rearrangement uses TRBV5-4 and TRBJ2-1; 7 nucleotides agree with TRBD2. CDR1 and CDR2 (germline): SGHNT, YYREEE (reference sequence). CDR3 length equals 16 residues. The V and J ends lost 4 bases and 5 bases, in that order; junction bases with no gene match: 12. This chain's CDR3 is CASSPKGGERHNEQFF. CDR3 DNA: TGTGCCAGCAGCCCTAAGGGAGGGGAGAGACACAATGAGCAGTTCTTC.